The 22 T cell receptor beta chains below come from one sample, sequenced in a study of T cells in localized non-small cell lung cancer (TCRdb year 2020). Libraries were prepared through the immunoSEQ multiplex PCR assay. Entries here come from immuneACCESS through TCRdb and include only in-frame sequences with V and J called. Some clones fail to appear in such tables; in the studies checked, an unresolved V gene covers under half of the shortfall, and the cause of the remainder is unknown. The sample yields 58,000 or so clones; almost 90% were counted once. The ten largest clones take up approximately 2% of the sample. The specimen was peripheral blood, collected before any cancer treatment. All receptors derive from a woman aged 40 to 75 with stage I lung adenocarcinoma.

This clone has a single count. The CDR3 region has the DNA TGTGCCAGCAGCTGGACAGGGAACACTGAAGCTTTCTTT. Amino acid sequence: CASSWTGNTEAFF. The chain links TRBV6-5 to TRBJ1-1, with 7 nucleotides matching TRBD1. The CDR3 sequence is 13 residues long. Germline CDR1 MNHEY, CDR2 SVGAGI. V lost 6 bases to trimming and J lost 1 base; unmatched junction nucleotides: 2.

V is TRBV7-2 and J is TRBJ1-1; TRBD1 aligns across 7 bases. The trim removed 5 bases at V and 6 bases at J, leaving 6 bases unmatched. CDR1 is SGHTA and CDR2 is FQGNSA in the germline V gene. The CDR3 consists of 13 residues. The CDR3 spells CASSTQGGAEAFF. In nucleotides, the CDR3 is TGTGCCAGCAGCACCCAGGGGGGCGCTGAAGCTTTCTTT.

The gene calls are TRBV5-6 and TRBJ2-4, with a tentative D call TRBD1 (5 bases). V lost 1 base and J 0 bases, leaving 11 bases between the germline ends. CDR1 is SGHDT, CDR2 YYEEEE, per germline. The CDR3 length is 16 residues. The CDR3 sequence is CASSLLGQLAKNIQYF. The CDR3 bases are TGTGCCAGCAGCTTGCTGGGGCAGTTAGCCAAAAACATTCAGTACTTC.

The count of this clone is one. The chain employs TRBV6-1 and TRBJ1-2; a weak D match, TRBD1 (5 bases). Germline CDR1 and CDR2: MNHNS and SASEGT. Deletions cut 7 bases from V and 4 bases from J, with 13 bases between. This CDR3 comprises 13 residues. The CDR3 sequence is CASTDGTAYGYTF. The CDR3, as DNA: TGTGCCAGCACAGACGGGACGGCCTATGGCTACACCTTC.

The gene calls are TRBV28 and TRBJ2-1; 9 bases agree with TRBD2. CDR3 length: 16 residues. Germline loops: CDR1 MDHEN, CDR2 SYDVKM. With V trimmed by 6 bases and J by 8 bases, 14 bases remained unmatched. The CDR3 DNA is TGTGCCAGCAGAGATCTTACCGGGACTAGCTTCCATGAGCAGTTCTTC. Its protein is CASRDLTGTSFHEQFF. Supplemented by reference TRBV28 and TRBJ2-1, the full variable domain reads DVKVTQSSRYLVKRTGEKVFLECVQDMDHENMFWYRQDPGLGLRLIYFSYDVKMKEKGDIPEGYSVSREKKERFSLILESASTNQTSMYLCASRDLTGTSFHEQFFGPGTRLTVL.

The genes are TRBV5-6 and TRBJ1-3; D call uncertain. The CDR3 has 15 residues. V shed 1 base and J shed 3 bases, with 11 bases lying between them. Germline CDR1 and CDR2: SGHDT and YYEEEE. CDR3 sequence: CASSLKGVFGNTIYF. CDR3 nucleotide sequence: TGTGCCAGCAGCTTGAAGGGAGTCTTTGGAAACACCATATATTTT. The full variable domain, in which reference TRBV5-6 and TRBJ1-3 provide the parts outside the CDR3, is DAGVTQSPTHLIKTRGQQVTLRCSPKSGHDTVSWYQQALGQGPQFIFQYYEEEERQRGNFPDRFSGHQFPNYSSELNVNALLLGDSALYLCASSLKGVFGNTIYFGEGSWLTVV.

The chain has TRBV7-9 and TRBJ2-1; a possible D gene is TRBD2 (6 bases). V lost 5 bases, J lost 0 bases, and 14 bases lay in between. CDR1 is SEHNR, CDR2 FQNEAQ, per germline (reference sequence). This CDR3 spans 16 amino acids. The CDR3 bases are TGTGCCAGCAGCCGTGATCTAGCGCTCTCCTACAATGAGCAGTTCTTC. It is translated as CASSRDLALSYNEQFF.

CDR3 loop: CASSLQIGLSGSGPSNEQFF. The CDR3 DNA sequence: TGTGCCAGCAGTTTACAAATCGGACTTAGCGGGAGCGGCCCTTCGAATGAGCAGTTCTTC. V usage is TRBV28 and J usage is TRBJ2-1; 9 bases fit TRBD2. This CDR3 comprises 20 residues. CDR1 and CDR2 from the germline V gene are MDHEN and SYDVKM. V dropped 2 bases and J dropped 7; count of bases not matched to a gene: 21.

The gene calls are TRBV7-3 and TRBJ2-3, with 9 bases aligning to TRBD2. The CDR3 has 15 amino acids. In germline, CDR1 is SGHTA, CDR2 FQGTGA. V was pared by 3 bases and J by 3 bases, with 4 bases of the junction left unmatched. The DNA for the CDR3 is TGTGCCAGCAGCTTTGCGGGGGGGCATACAGATACGCAGTATTTT. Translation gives CASSFAGGHTDTQYF.

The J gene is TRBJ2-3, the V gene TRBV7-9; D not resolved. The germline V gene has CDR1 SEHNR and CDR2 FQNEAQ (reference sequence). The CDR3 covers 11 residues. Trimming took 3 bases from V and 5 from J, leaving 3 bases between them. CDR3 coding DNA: TGTGCCAGCAGCTTTAAAGATACGCAGTATTTT. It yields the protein CASSFKDTQYF.

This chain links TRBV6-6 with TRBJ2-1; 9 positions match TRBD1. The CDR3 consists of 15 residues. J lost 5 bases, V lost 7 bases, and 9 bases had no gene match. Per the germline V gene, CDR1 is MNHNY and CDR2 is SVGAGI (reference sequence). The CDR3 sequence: CASTLRGQGNNEQFF. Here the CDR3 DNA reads TGTGCCAGCACTCTAAGGGGACAGGGTAACAATGAGCAGTTCTTC.

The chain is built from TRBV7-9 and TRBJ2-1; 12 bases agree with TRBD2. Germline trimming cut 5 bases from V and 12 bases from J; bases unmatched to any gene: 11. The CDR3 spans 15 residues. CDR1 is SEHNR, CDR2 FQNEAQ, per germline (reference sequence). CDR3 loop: CASSRGTSGRFGQFF. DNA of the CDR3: TGTGCCAGCAGCCGAGGGACTAGCGGGCGCTTTGGGCAGTTCTTC.

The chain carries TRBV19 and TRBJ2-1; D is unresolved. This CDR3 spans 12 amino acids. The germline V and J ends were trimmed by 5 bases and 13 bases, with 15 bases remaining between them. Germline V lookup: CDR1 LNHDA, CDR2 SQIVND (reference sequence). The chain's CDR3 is CASSLPDPYQFF. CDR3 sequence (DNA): TGTGCCAGTAGTCTCCCGGACCCTTATCAGTTCTTC.

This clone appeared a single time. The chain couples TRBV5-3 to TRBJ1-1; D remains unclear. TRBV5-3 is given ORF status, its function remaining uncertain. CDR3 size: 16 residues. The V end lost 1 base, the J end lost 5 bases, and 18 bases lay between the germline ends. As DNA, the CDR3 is TGTGCCAGAAGCTTGCGTAGAGTTGTAGACCTGACTGAAGCTTTCTTT. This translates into CARSLRRVVDLTEAFF.

CDR3: CASSSRSGTSGIYSYEQYF. The CDR3 DNA reads as TGCGCCAGCAGCTCTAGGAGCGGGACTAGCGGGATATACTCCTACGAGCAGTACTTC. The V call is TRBV5-1, the J call TRBJ2-7, with 13 positions matching TRBD2. V gave up 3 bases and J gave up 0 bases; unmatched junction bases: 12. CDR3 length: 19 residues. From germline, CDR1 is SGHRS and CDR2 YFSETQ.

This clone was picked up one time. The CDR3 nucleotides are TGTGCCAGCAGTGCAGGGTCCGATACGCAGTATTTT. Its protein is CASSAGSDTQYF. The chain joins TRBV6-1 to TRBJ2-3; D might be TRBD1 (5 bases). This CDR3 contains 12 residues. The V and J ends lost 4 bases and 6 bases respectively, with 8 bases between them. Germline values: CDR1 MNHNS, CDR2 SASEGT.

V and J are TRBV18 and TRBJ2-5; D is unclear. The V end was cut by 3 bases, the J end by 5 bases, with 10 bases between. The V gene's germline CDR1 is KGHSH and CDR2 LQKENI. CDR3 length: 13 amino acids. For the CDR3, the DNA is TGTGCCAGCTCACCTCTTAGAACGGAGACCCAGTACTTC. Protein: CASSPLRTETQYF.

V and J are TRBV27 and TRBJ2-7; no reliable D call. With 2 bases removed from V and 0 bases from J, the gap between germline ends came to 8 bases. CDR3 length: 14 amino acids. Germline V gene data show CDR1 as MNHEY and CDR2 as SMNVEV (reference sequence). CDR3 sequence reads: CASSLGASSYEQYF. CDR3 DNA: TGTGCCAGCAGTTTAGGCGCCAGCTCCTACGAGCAGTACTTC.

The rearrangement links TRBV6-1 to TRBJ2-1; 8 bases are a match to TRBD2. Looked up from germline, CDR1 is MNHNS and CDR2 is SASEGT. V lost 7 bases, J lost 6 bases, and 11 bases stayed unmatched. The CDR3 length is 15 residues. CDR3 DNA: TGTGCCAGCAAACCCGGGGGGGCTAGAACCAATGAGCAGTTCTTC. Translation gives CASKPGGARTNEQFF.

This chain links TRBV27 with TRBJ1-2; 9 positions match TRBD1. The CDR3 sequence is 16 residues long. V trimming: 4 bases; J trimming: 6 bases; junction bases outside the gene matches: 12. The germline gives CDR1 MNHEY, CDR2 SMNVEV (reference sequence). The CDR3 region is CASSSVTGQGFNGYTF. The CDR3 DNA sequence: TGTGCCAGCAGTTCGGTAACGGGACAGGGCTTTAATGGCTACACCTTC.

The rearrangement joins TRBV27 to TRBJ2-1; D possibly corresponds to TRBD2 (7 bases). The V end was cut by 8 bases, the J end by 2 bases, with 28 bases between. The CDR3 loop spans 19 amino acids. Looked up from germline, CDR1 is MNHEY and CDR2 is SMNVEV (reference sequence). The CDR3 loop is CASRRLAILWEGAYNEQFF. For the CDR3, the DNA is TGTGCCAGCCGACGATTAGCCATTTTGTGGGAGGGGGCCTACAATGAGCAGTTCTTC.

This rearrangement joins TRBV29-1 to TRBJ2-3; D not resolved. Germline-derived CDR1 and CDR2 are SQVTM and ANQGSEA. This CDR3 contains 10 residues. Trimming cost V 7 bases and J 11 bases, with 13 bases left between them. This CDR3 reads CSASGFLQYF. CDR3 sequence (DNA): TGCAGCGCTTCGGGCTTTCTGCAGTATTTT.